The T cell receptor beta chain under discussion was sequenced for a study of regulatory T cells in long-lasting Graves disease. General study points: Persistent Graves' patients showed less TCR diversity than newly diagnosed patients showed. Analyses excluded thyroid tissue, covering peripheral blood alone.

The time point denotes: newly diagnosed GD, antithyroid drugs for less than 3 months. From PBMCs, RNA was extracted and then used to make the TCR library. This CDR3 region has 15 residues. Looked up from germline, CDR1 is SGHTA and CDR2 is FQGNSA. With 2 bases removed from V and 8 bases from J, the gap between germline ends came to 18 bases. Concerning this clonotype: Its antigen is undetermined.

Arm-PCR of CDR3 regions and iRepertoire HTBI primers were the basis on which TCR beta libraries were built. TCRdb re-analysed the multiplex PCR reads in MiXCR, keeping a single row per CDR3 protein. The sample has some 350,000 distinct CDR3 sequences, around 16% seen once. These same records also appear under a second study, on T cells in Graves' hyperthyroidism and ophthalmopathy. From that report: With the HTBI primer set, the TCR CDR3 went through a first round of RT-PCR.

This sequence originates from a woman in her late teens or twenties with Graves disease. Sequenced material: peripheral blood mononuclear cells (PBMCs), taken at new diagnosis, from a patient treated with antithyroid drugs. The rearrangement uses TRBV7-2 and TRBJ1-2; no firm D call. The DNA for the CDR3 is TGTGCCAGCAGCTTAATTGCCCGGGCCCTCGGAGGCTACACCTTC. As protein: CASSLIARALGGYTF.